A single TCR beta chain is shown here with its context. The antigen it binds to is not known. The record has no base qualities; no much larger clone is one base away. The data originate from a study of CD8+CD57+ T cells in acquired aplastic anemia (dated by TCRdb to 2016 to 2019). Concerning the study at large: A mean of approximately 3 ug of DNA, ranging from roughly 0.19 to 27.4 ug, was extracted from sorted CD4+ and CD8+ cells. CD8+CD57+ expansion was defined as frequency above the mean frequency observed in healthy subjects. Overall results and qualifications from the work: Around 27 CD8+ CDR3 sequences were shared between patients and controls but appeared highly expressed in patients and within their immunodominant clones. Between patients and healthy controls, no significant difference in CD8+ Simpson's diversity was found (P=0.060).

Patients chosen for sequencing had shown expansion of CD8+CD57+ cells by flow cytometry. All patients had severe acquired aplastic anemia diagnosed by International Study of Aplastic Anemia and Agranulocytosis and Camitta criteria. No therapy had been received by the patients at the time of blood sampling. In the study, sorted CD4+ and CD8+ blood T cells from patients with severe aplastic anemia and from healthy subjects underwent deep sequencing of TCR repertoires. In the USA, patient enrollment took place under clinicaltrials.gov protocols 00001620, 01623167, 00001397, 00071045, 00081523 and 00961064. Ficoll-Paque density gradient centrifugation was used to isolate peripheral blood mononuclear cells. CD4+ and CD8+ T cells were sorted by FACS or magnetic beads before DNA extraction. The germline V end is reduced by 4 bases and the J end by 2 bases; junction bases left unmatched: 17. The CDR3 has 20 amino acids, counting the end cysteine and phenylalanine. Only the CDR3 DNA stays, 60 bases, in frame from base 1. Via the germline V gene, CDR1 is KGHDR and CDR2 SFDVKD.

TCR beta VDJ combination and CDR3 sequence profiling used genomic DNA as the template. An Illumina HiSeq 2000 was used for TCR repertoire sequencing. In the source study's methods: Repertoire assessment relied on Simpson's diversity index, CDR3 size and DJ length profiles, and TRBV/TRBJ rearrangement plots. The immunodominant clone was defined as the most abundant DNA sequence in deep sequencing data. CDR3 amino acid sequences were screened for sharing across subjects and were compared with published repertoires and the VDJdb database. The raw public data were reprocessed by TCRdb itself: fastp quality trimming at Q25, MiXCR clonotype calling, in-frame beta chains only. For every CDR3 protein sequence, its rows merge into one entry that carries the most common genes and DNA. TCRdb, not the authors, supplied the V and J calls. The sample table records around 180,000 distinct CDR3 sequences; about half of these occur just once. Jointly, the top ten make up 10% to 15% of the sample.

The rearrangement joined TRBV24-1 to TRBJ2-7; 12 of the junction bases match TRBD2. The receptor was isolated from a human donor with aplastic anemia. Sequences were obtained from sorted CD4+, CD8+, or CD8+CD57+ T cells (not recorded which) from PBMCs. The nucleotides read TGTGCCACCAGTGACACTCAGGACACCGGGACTAGCGGGTCGCCCTACGAGCAGTACTTC. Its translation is CATSDTQDTGTSGSPYEQYF.